The rows below give T cell receptor beta chains drawn from one sample of a study of CD8+ T cells in alopecia areata. Produced via immunoSEQ multiplex PCR; TCRdb's table is partial and in-frame only. The profile shows 65,000 to 95,000 clones, roughly 51% of them singletons. The sample was NKG2D-high CD8+ T cells sorted from blood. The source of these receptors is a human donor with alopecia areata. The CDR3 runs from the conserved cysteine through the conserved F or W. Size tells how often a clone was seen (once, few, many) or the class of an expanded clone, and some rows leave it out.

V gene	J gene	clone size	CDR3 protein
TRBV4-1	TRBJ2-2	few	CASSGRDRVGGELFF
TRBV29-1	TRBJ1-2	NA	CSVEFVTETNYGYTF
TRBV29-1	TRBJ2-3	few	CSVEGLAERPLTDTQYF
TRBV7-9	TRBJ1-2	NA	CASRGAQELRGYTF
TRBV28	TRBJ2-1	NA	CASRSRLAGSYNEQFF
TRBV6-6	TRBJ1-2	NA	CASRAIDSLLGYTF
TRBV14	TRBJ2-5	NA	CASSGTGGWETQYF
TRBV27	TRBJ1-2	NA	CASSATGTNYGYTF
TRBV28	TRBJ2-2	few	CASSLGLAGTGELFF
TRBV6-5	TRBJ2-7	NA	CASSLAGGPYEQYF
TRBV4-1	TRBJ1-1	few	CASSPIGATEAFF
TRBV7-9	TRBJ2-5	NA	CASVRDQETQYF
TRBV6-6	TRBJ2-7	NA	CASTGGGAYEQYF
TRBV30	TRBJ1-1	NA	CAWSLGHGDSLNTEAFF
TRBV5-6	TRBJ2-1	NA	CASRGRDEQFF
TRBV29-1	TRBJ2-2	NA	CSVERAVTGELFF
TRBV30	TRBJ1-2	NA	CASKKSYGYTF
TRBV9	TRBJ2-7	once	CASSVGTEDYEQYF
TRBV5-1	TRBJ2-3	NA	CASSSGQAPMVDTQYF
TRBV18	TRBJ2-7	few	CASSPDELLEQYF
TRBV29-1	TRBJ2-2	few	CSVVVRAGSSTGELFF
TRBV29-1	TRBJ1-4	NA	CSVDATGNNEKLFF
TRBV9	TRBJ2-1	NA	CASSTVNEQFF
TRBV5-6	TRBJ2-1	NA	CASSLGVSSYNEQFF
TRBV30	TRBJ1-1	NA	CAWSVGGMNTEAFF
TRBV4-1	TRBJ2-5	NA	CASSQDPLQAANF
TRBV7-9	TRBJ1-1	NA	CASTNATEAFF
TRBV4-1	TRBJ2-7	few	CASSQVDGAYEQYF
TRBV27	TRBJ2-3	NA	CASSTFGRCTDTQYF
TRBV29-1	TRBJ2-7	NA	CSGRDGSSYEQYF
TRBV29-1	TRBJ2-1	NA	CSVEGPSEYNEQFF
TRBV13	TRBJ2-3	few	CASSLEALLNTDTQYF
TRBV14	TRBJ1-1	NA	CASSPTNTEAFF
TRBV6-5	TRBJ2-7	NA	CASSPDMYEQYF
TRBV4-1	TRBJ2-5	NA	CASSQFWRPGETQYF
TRBV27	TRBJ1-4	NA	CASSLGYGDGKLFF
TRBV7-9	TRBJ1-2	few	CASTGQKAGYTF
TRBV30	TRBJ2-1	few	CAWNSKSRLAGSSSYNEQFF
TRBV29-1	TRBJ2-7	few	CSVWVSPQQYF
TRBV13	TRBJ2-5	NA	CASRETSGQETQYF
TRBV27	TRBJ2-1	NA	CASSLYNEQFF